These 30 T cell receptor beta chains came from one sample sequenced in a study of cytomegalovirus exposure and HLA in healthy donors. Amplification used 60 Vbeta primers and 13 Jbeta primers. The method was immunoSEQ multiplex PCR; TCRdb's version includes in-frame clones alone and lacks a portion of them. The repertoire holds under 200,000 clones, 80% to 85% seen once, with 1.9% in the top ten. The specimen sequenced was PBMCs. These receptor sequences come from a man between 18 and 35 years old in good health and CMV-seronegative.

The CDR3 loop reads CARSGDRADIPVESTEPQHF. The DNA for the CDR3 is TGTGCCAGAAGCGGGGACAGAGCCGATATCCCCGTCGAATCTACAGAGCCCCAGCATTTT. The genes are TRBV7-5 and TRBJ1-5; no check of the table's D call, TRBD1, against the DNA was made. TRBV7-5 is deemed a pseudogene. The CDR3 is made up of 20 amino acids.

The chain combines TRBV28 with TRBJ2-7; 9 bases line up with TRBD1. This CDR3 spans 13 amino acids. Per the germline V gene, CDR1 is MDHEN and CDR2 is SYDVKM. V lost 6 bases and J lost 5; bases outside the gene matches: 5. CDR3 region: CASSGQGYHEQYF. DNA of the CDR3: TGTGCCAGCAGCGGACAGGGGTACCACGAGCAGTACTTC.

The chain uses TRBV2 and TRBJ1-4, with D hard to call. The germline V and J ends were trimmed by 4 bases and 8 bases, with 14 bases remaining between them. The CDR3 has 14 amino acids. Germline V gives CDR1 SNHLY, CDR2 FYNNEI. Here the CDR3 DNA reads TGTGCCAGCAGTGCAGGAGGTATTAACGAAAAACTGTTTTTT. Amino acids: CASSAGGINEKLFF.

A single count supports this clone. This rearrangement joins TRBV2 to TRBJ2-3; D gene unclear. Germline loops: CDR1 SNHLY, CDR2 FYNNEI. V was clipped by 5 bases and J by 3 bases, with 15 bases between them. CDR3 length: 15 residues. The CDR3 is CASSPGGLQTDTQYF. CDR3 in DNA: TGTGCCAGCAGTCCGGGTGGCCTCCAGACAGATACGCAGTATTTT. The variable domain in full, completed from reference TRBV2 and TRBJ2-3, reads EPEVTQTPSHQVTQMGQEVILRCVPISNHLYFYWYRQILGQKVEFLVSFYNNEISEKSEIFDDQFSVERPDGSNFTLKIRSTKLEDSAMYFCASSPGGLQTDTQYFGPGTRLTVL.

This clone has more than one count but fewer than ten. This chain's CDR3 is CASSRGGTAKNIQYF. As DNA, the CDR3 is TGTGCCAGCAGTCGGGGGGGGACAGCCAAAAACATTCAGTACTTC. The rearrangement joins TRBV6-5 to TRBJ2-4; 8 bases line up with TRBD2. The CDR3 contains 15 residues. J gave up 0 bases and V 5 bases, and 3 bases lay outside the gene matches. The germline gives CDR1 MNHEY, CDR2 SVGAGI.

This clone has more than one count but fewer than ten. In nucleotides, the CDR3 is TGTGCCAGCAGTCCAGCGGGAGGTCGGTACGAGCAGTACTTC. Translation: CASSPAGGRYEQYF. The genes are TRBV28 and TRBJ2-7; 9 positions agree with TRBD2. This CDR3 is 14 amino acids long. The V gene's germline CDR1 is MDHEN and CDR2 SYDVKM. The J segment lost 4 bases and the V segment lost 5 bases, leaving 6 bases of the junction unmatched.

The chain carries TRBV10-2 and TRBJ2-3; 9 bases match TRBD2. The junction had 5 bases not matched to a gene; V was cut back by 3 bases and J by 4 bases. CDR1 is WSHSY and CDR2 is SAAADI in the germline V gene. This CDR3 is 15 amino acids long. The CDR3 region is CASSEIAGDADTQYF. The CDR3 DNA reads TGCGCCAGCAGTGAAATAGCGGGAGACGCAGATACGCAGTATTTT.

The chain is built from TRBV6-6 and TRBJ1-2; the D is unclear. The V gene lost 7 bases and the J gene lost 4 bases, with 16 bases spanning the gap. The CDR3 sequence is 14 residues long. Germline loops: CDR1 MNHNY, CDR2 SVGAGI (reference sequence). CDR3: CASTPAGYTYGYTF. Here the CDR3 DNA reads TGTGCCAGCACCCCCGCGGGGTATACCTATGGCTACACCTTC.

This rearrangement joins TRBV11-1 to TRBJ1-3; D is unresolved. The germline V gene has CDR1 SGHAT and CDR2 FQDESV (reference sequence). Trimming stripped 4 bases from V and 2 bases from J, with 12 bases between. The CDR3 sequence is 15 residues long. This CDR3 reads CASSSYGRTGNTIYF. CDR3 DNA sequence: TGTGCCAGCAGCTCCTATGGGCGAACTGGAAACACCATATATTTT.

This chain links TRBV2 with TRBJ2-1, with 10 nucleotides matching TRBD2. The germline V gene has CDR1 SNHLY and CDR2 FYNNEI. CDR3 length: 15 residues. J lost 2 bases, V lost 7 bases, and 5 bases had no gene match. The CDR3 nucleotides are TGTGCCAGCATGAAACTAGCGGGGCCCTACAATGAGCAGTTCTTC. Amino acid sequence: CASMKLAGPYNEQFF.

The CDR3 region has the DNA TGTGCCAGCGGTGGACGGGGGAGAGAGACCCAGTACTTC. Translation: CASGGRGRETQYF. The chain carries TRBV2 and TRBJ2-5; D is perhaps TRBD2 (6 bases). Trimming took 8 bases from V and 4 from J, leaving 14 bases between them. CDR1 and CDR2 (germline): SNHLY, FYNNEI. This CDR3 spans 13 amino acids.

The gene calls are TRBV5-1 and TRBJ1-2, with a weak D call TRBD1 (6 bases). V was shortened by 4 bases and J by 7 bases, with 11 bases between the two germline ends. The CDR3 contains 12 residues. CDR1 and CDR2 (germline): SGHRS, YFSETQ. Written as DNA, the CDR3 is TGCGCCAGCAGCGAGGGGGGGTTTGGCTACACCTTC. This encodes CASSEGGFGYTF.

This clone was seen a few times. V is TRBV2 and J is TRBJ2-7; the match to TRBD1 covers 7 bases. The J segment lost 5 bases and the V segment lost 6 bases, leaving 7 bases of the junction unmatched. CDR3 length equals 13 residues. In germline, CDR1 is SNHLY, CDR2 FYNNEI. CDR3 residues: CASRGDRVHEQYF. The CDR3 nucleotides are TGTGCCAGCAGGGGCGACAGGGTCCACGAGCAGTACTTC.

The CDR3 region is CASSPHEGVPIYGYTF. In DNA form, the CDR3 reads TGTGCCAGCAGCCCCCACGAGGGGGTTCCCATCTATGGCTACACCTTC. This sequence joins TRBV4-2 and TRBJ1-2; D perhaps matches TRBD1 (6 bases). The germline V and J ends were trimmed by 4 bases and 4 bases, with 19 bases remaining between them. The CDR3 has 16 amino acids. Germline values: CDR1 LGHNA, CDR2 YNFKEQ.

This clone was detected only once. The chain couples TRBV6-1 to TRBJ1-2; the D gene is possibly TRBD1 (5 bases). This CDR3 region has 15 residues. Germline assignment: CDR1 MNHNS and CDR2 SASEGT. Deletions cut 6 bases from V and 6 bases from J, with 20 bases between. The CDR3 reads CASSLTLQVFNGYTF. For the CDR3, the DNA is TGTGCCAGCAGCCTGACTTTACAGGTTTTTAATGGCTACACCTTC.

V gene TRBV25-1 combines with J gene TRBJ2-2; 8 positions agree with TRBD1. Trimming removed 3 bases from V and 5 bases from J; junction bases left unmatched: 8. CDR1 and CDR2 (germline): MGHDK, SYGVNS. The CDR3 covers 16 residues. Here the CDR3 DNA reads TGTGCCAGCAGTGATTTCGTCGGGACAGGAACCGGGGAGCTGTTTTTT. Translating gives CASSDFVGTGTGELFF.

The chain carries TRBV6-6 and TRBJ1-3, with D tentatively TRBD1 (5 bases). The CDR3 loop spans 14 amino acids. CDR1 is MNHNY, CDR2 SVGAGI, per germline (reference sequence). The V end lost 4 bases, the J end lost 2 bases, and 9 bases lay between the germline ends. CDR3 amino acids: CASSFGTPGNTIYF. The CDR3, as DNA: TGTGCCAGCAGTTTCGGGACTCCTGGAAACACCATATATTTT.

The chain has TRBV6-6 and TRBJ2-2; D possibly corresponds to TRBD1 (6 bases). The germline V gene has CDR1 MNHNY and CDR2 SVGAGI (reference sequence). V was clipped by 6 bases and J by 1 base, with 6 bases between them. The CDR3 has 13 residues. CDR3 DNA sequence: TGTGCCAGCAGGACAGGGAACACCGGGGAGCTGTTTTTT. The encoded protein is CASRTGNTGELFF.

The chain couples TRBV9 to TRBJ1-4; possible D gene TRBD1, 5 bases. This CDR3 has 16 residues. V lost 7 bases and J lost 0, with 16 bases in between. CDR1 SGDLS and CDR2 YYNGEE come from the germline V gene. CDR3 amino acids: CASDAGWVTTNEKLFF. In DNA, the CDR3 is TGTGCCAGCGACGCAGGGTGGGTCACAACTAATGAAAAACTGTTTTTT.

The J gene is TRBJ1-4, the V gene TRBV19; D possibly corresponds to TRBD1 (5 bases). Per the germline V gene, CDR1 is LNHDA and CDR2 is SQIVND (reference sequence). Trimming removed 4 bases from V and 7 bases from J, with 16 bases in between. The CDR3 runs to 15 residues. CDR3 bases: TGTGCCAGTAGTACTCGGGGGGAAGAATTTGAAAAACTGTTTTTT. It translates to CASSTRGEEFEKLFF.

V gene TRBV5-8 combines with J gene TRBJ1-1; 7 bases agree with TRBD1. Germline values: CDR1 SGHTS, CDR2 YDEGEE. The CDR3 runs to 14 residues. Trimming removed 2 bases from V and 4 bases from J; junction bases left unmatched: 5. The CDR3 loop reads CASSLPGGFTEAFF. The CDR3 nucleotides read TGTGCCAGCAGCTTACCAGGGGGATTCACTGAAGCTTTCTTT.

V and J are TRBV28 and TRBJ1-1, with 7 bases lining up with TRBD1. The CDR3 sequence is 11 residues long. V lost 3 bases and J lost 11; bases outside the gene matches: 3. From germline, CDR1 is MDHEN and CDR2 SYDVKM. The CDR3 sequence is CASSLGRGAFF. CDR3 bases: TGTGCCAGCAGTTTGGGCAGGGGGGCTTTCTTT. Combining the CDR3 with reference TRBV28 and TRBJ1-1 gives the whole variable domain DVKVTQSSRYLVKRTGEKVFLECVQDMDHENMFWYRQDPGLGLRLIYFSYDVKMKEKGDIPEGYSVSREKKERFSLILESASTNQTSMYLCASSLGRGAFFGQGTRLTVV.

V is TRBV11-2 and J is TRBJ2-3; TRBD1 matches at 7 bases. Trimming took 8 bases from V and 4 from J; bases not matched to a gene: 3. The germline V gene has CDR1 SGHAT and CDR2 FQNNGV. The CDR3 runs to 12 residues. For the CDR3, the DNA is TGTGCCAGCCAAGGGGGCGCAGATACGCAGTATTTT. Translated: CASQGGADTQYF.

This chain links TRBV12-5 with TRBJ2-3; TRBD1 agrees at 7 bases. The CDR3 sequence is 16 residues long. Germline-derived CDR1 and CDR2 are LGHNT and FRNRAP. The ends lost 0 bases at V and 6 bases at J; junction bases unmatched: 9. The CDR3 region has the DNA TGTGCTAGTGGTTTGGTACTGACAGGGCCAGGGGATACGCAGTATTTT. This translates into CASGLVLTGPGDTQYF. Based on the CDR3 plus reference TRBV12-5 and TRBJ2-3, the full variable domain is DARVTQTPRHKVTEMGQEVTMRCQPILGHNTVFWYRQTMMQGLELLAYFRNRAPLDDSGMPKDRFSAEMPDATLATLKIQPSEPRDSAVYFCASGLVLTGPGDTQYFGPGTRLTVL.

The chain uses TRBV2 and TRBJ2-3; D not resolved. Germline V gene lookup returns CDR1 SNHLY and CDR2 FYNNEI. This CDR3 is 14 amino acids long. The germline V and J ends were trimmed by 0 bases and 6 bases, with 10 bases remaining between them. CDR3 region: CASSEARVSDTQYF. The CDR3 DNA reads TGTGCCAGCAGTGAAGCCCGGGTATCTGATACGCAGTATTTT.

The chain joins TRBV4-3 to TRBJ2-7; 12 positions agree with TRBD2. This CDR3 has 13 amino acids. Looked up from germline, CDR1 is LGHNA and CDR2 is YSLEER. J gave up 6 bases and V 6 bases, and 3 bases lay outside the gene matches. CDR3 residues: CASSGLAGTEQYF. The CDR3 DNA sequence: TGCGCCAGCAGTGGACTAGCGGGAACCGAGCAGTACTTC.

The chain uses TRBV18 and TRBJ2-7, with TRBD2 identical over 7 bases. The CDR3 has 14 amino acids. Germline CDR1 reads KGHSH; CDR2 reads LQKENI. With 5 bases clipped from V and 1 base from J, the junction kept 5 bases outside the gene matches. In DNA form, the CDR3 reads TGTGCCAGCTCATATACTAGCGTTTCCTACGAGCAGTACTTC. Encoded protein: CASSYTSVSYEQYF. Full variable domain (outside the CDR3, taken from reference TRBV18 and TRBJ2-7): NAGVMQNPRHLVRRRGQEARLRCSPMKGHSHVYWYRQLPEEGLKFMVYLQKENIIDESGMPKERFSAEFPKEGPSILRIQQVVRGDSAAYFCASSYTSVSYEQYFGPGTRLTVT.

The chain employs TRBV5-6 and TRBJ2-5, with 7 bases matching TRBD1. The DNA end favors TRBJ2-7, so the J call may be wrong. This CDR3 spans 15 amino acids. CDR1 is SGHDT, CDR2 YYEEEE, per germline. CDR3 amino acids: CASSQIRQGPYEQYF. DNA for the CDR3: TGTGCCAGCAGCCAGATCAGACAGGGTCCCTACGAGCAGTACTTC.

This clone was detected once. The V and J genes are TRBV25-1 and TRBJ2-7, with 11 bases matching TRBD2. Losses at the gene ends were 8 bases for V and 5 bases for J; bases not matched to a gene: 14. The CDR3 covers 16 residues. Germline CDR1 and CDR2: MGHDK and SYGVNS. CDR3 residues: CASCYSGGAVVDEQYF. CDR3 in DNA: TGTGCCAGCTGCTATAGCGGGGGGGCCGTAGTCGACGAGCAGTACTTC.

V and J are TRBV10-3 and TRBJ1-2, with D possibly TRBD1 on 6 matching bases. Trimming cost V 6 bases and J 0 bases, with 11 bases left between them. Germline CDR1 is ENHRY and CDR2 is SYGVKD. This CDR3 is built from 14 residues. The CDR3 nucleotides are TGTGCCATCAGCTCAGGGACATCTAACTATGGCTACACCTTC. Protein: CAISSGTSNYGYTF.